One and the same sample provided the 14 T cell receptor beta chains below, sequenced in a study of OX40 agonist ivuxolimab in advanced cancers. The data were produced by immunoSEQ multiplex PCR, yet TCRdb's version contains in-frame clones alone and is incomplete. The sample includes more than 50,000 clones, 70% to 85% of them seen just once. The sequencing used CD4+ or CD8+ T cells sorted from blood, collected in a trial of the OX40 agonist ivuxolimab. Every receptor here comes from an adult with an advanced solid tumor such as melanoma, head and neck, liver or kidney cancer.

The chain uses TRBV7-3 and TRBJ2-6, with a tentative D call TRBD1 (6 bases). Germline lookup yields CDR1 SGHTA and CDR2 FQGTGA. This CDR3 is built from 16 residues. V was clipped by 5 bases and J by 1 base, with 12 bases between them. The CDR3 reads CASSAQQGSGANVLTF. CDR3 DNA sequence: TGTGCCAGCAGCGCCCAACAGGGTTCTGGGGCCAACGTCCTGACTTTC.

This chain connects TRBV6-6 to TRBJ2-2, with a possible D match to TRBD2 (5 bases). Trimming took off 2 bases at V and 3 bases at J, with 10 bases between the two ends. The CDR3 is 15 residues long. The germline V gene encodes CDR1 MNHNY and CDR2 SVGAGI (reference sequence). For the CDR3, the DNA is TGTGCCAGCAGTTACAAAGCGGCCGACACCGGGGAGCTGTTTTTT. Amino acid sequence: CASSYKAADTGELFF.

The chain uses TRBV5-1 and TRBJ2-1, with TRBD2 identical over 7 bases. CDR1 and CDR2 from the germline V gene are SGHRS and YFSETQ. This CDR3 is built from 12 residues. J gave up 14 bases and V 4 bases, and 9 bases lay outside the gene matches. CDR3 residues: CASSPGEGRKFF. CDR3 DNA: TGCGCCAGCAGCCCTGGGGAGGGCCGAAAGTTCTTC.

On this clone itself: Within the sample, other DNA sequences also encode this same CDR3. The chain combines TRBV19 with TRBJ2-7; D perhaps matches TRBD2 (6 bases). This CDR3 is 13 amino acids long. The V and J ends lost 5 bases and 6 bases respectively, with 14 bases between them. Germline lookup yields CDR1 LNHDA and CDR2 SQIVND (reference sequence). This CDR3 is CASSLGTPREQYF. In DNA form, the CDR3 reads TGTGCCAGTAGTCTCGGGACTCCTCGCGAGCAGTACTTC. The complete variable domain, with remaining parts taken from reference TRBV19 and TRBJ2-7, reads DGGITQSPKYLFRKEGQNVTLSCEQNLNHDAMYWYRQDPGQGLRLIYYSQIVNDFQKGDIAEGYSVSREKKESFPLTVTSAQKNPTAFYLCASSLGTPREQYFGPGTRLTVT.

CDR3 nucleotides: TGTGCCAGCAGTTCCCTGGGACAGGGGGCGAACGAGCAGTACTTC. Translation gives CASSSLGQGANEQYF. The J gene is TRBJ2-7, the V gene TRBV27, with 12 bases aligning to TRBD1. J lost 5 bases, V lost 4 bases, and 6 bases had no gene match. Germline CDR1 is MNHEY and CDR2 is SMNVEV (reference sequence). This CDR3 is 15 amino acids long.

The V and J genes are TRBV18 and TRBJ1-4, with unresolved D. V lost 6 bases and J 5 bases, leaving 13 bases between the germline ends. From germline, CDR1 is KGHSH and CDR2 LQKENI. CDR3 length: 14 residues. This CDR3 is CASSRRQSNEKLFF. In DNA form, the CDR3 reads TGTGCCAGCTCCCGGCGGCAGTCAAATGAAAAACTGTTTTTT.

The V gene is TRBV5-1, the J gene TRBJ2-1; tentative D call: TRBD1 (5 bases). Germline V gives CDR1 SGHRS, CDR2 YFSETQ. The CDR3 contains 14 residues. Trimming shortened V by 0 bases and J by 7 bases, and 11 bases separated the two germline ends. The CDR3 DNA follows: TGCGCCAGCAGCTTGGCAGGGCCAAGTAATGAGCAGTTCTTC. The encoded protein is CASSLAGPSNEQFF.

The chain couples TRBV7-6 to TRBJ2-2, with TRBD2 matching 13 bases. The CDR3 contains 19 residues. Losses at the gene ends were 1 base for V and 1 base for J; bases not matched to a gene: 6. Germline CDR1 is SGHVS and CDR2 is FNYEAQ. CDR3 DNA sequence: TGTGCCAGCAGCTTAGTAACTAGCGGGAGGGCCTGGAACACCGGGGAGCTGTTTTTT. Protein sequence: CASSLVTSGRAWNTGELFF.

The rearrangement uses TRBV6-1 and TRBJ2-1, with D possibly TRBD2 on 5 matching bases. Trimming pared 3 bases from V and 8 bases from J, leaving 11 bases between. CDR1 is MNHNS, CDR2 SASEGT, per germline. This CDR3 is 13 amino acids long. The CDR3 protein is CASSEPKRDEQFF. CDR3 bases: TGTGCCAGCAGTGAGCCGAAGAGGGATGAGCAGTTCTTC.

The CDR3 coding sequence is TGTGCCAGCAGCATGGGACAGGGGAATCGCGAGCAGTACTTC. Its protein product is CASSMGQGNREQYF. The chain joins TRBV7-9 to TRBJ2-7; the match to TRBD1 covers 10 bases. V lost 5 bases and J lost 6; bases outside the gene matches: 7. This CDR3 contains 14 residues. The germline CDR1 and CDR2 sequences are SEHNR and FQNEAQ (reference sequence).

This clone was detected only a few times. The rearrangement joins TRBV7-9 to TRBJ1-2; the D is unclear. CDR1 and CDR2 from the germline V gene are SEHNR and FQNEAQ (reference sequence). The CDR3 contains 12 residues. Between the trimmed V and J ends, which lost 3 bases and 6 bases, there was a span of 8 bases. The CDR3 DNA is TGTGCCAGCAGCTTTCAAGGCAATGGCTACACCTTC. Translated: CASSFQGNGYTF.

The V call is TRBV5-1, the J call TRBJ1-2, with a possible D match to TRBD1 (5 bases). This CDR3 comprises 16 residues. The V gene's germline CDR1 is SGHRS and CDR2 YFSETQ. Trimming took off 1 base at V and 4 bases at J, with 17 bases between the two ends. The CDR3: CASSLTSRQSTYGYTF. DNA for the CDR3: TGCGCCAGCAGCTTGACCTCTAGACAGTCGACCTATGGCTACACCTTC.

This clone was picked up one time. This chain connects TRBV16 to TRBJ2-6; D gene ambiguous. With 1 base removed from V and 0 bases from J, the gap between germline ends came to 4 bases. This CDR3 comprises 15 residues. Germline CDR1 and CDR2: KGHSY and FQNENV. The CDR3 region is CASSQFFSGANVLTF. The CDR3 DNA reads as TGTGCCAGCAGCCAATTTTTCTCTGGGGCCAACGTCCTGACTTTC.

The chain combines TRBV11-2 with TRBJ2-5, with 7 bases fitting TRBD1. J lost 0 bases, V lost 2 bases, and 3 bases had no gene match. CDR1 is SGHAT, CDR2 FQNNGV, per germline. The CDR3 totals 15 residues. The CDR3 reads CASSLNRGYQETQYF. As DNA, the CDR3 is TGTGCCAGCAGCTTAAACAGGGGTTACCAAGAGACCCAGTACTTC.